This is a list of T cell receptor beta chains from one sample in a study of cytomegalovirus exposure and HLA in healthy donors. The protocol was immunoSEQ multiplex PCR, while the TCRdb copy is restricted to in-frame clones and leaves out a portion. The sample has approximately 150,000 clones, 75% seen once. Material: PBMCs. The origin of the receptors is a female donor in good health and CMV-seronegative. Each CDR3 is given with its conserved first and last residue. A D gene is named only where the DNA matches it firmly. Some rows mark clone size as missing; the rest say once, few, many or name a class of expanded clone.

j_call,clone_size,v_call,d_call,cdr3_aa,cdr3_nt
TRBJ1-1,.,TRBV27,.,CASSLSGTTGSTEAFF,TGTGCCAGCAGTTTATCCGGTACTACAGGGAGCACTGAAGCTTTCTTT
TRBJ1-3,.,TRBV7-3,.,CASSLGGVQASGNTIYF,TGTGCCAGCAGCTTGGGGGGGGTGCAGGCCTCTGGAAACACCATATATTTT
TRBJ1-4,.,TRBV10-1,.,CASSTDRNEKLFF,TGCGCCAGCAGTACCGACAGAAATGAAAAACTGTTTTTT
TRBJ1-4,.,TRBV6-6,.,CASSPPGENEKLFF,TGTGCCAGCAGCCCCCCGGGGGAAAATGAAAAACTGTTTTTT
TRBJ2-3,.,TRBV29-1,TRBD2,CSVKTSGRISTDTQYF,TGCAGCGTAAAAACAAGCGGGAGGATTAGCACAGATACGCAGTATTTT
TRBJ2-1,.,TRBV9,TRBD1,CASSAGTGNNNEQFF,TGTGCCAGCAGCGCCGGGACAGGTAATAACAATGAGCAGTTCTTC
TRBJ1-5,few,TRBV2,.,CASREGNQPQHF,TGTGCCAGCAGAGAGGGCAATCAGCCCCAGCATTTT
TRBJ2-1,few,TRBV10-1,TRBD2,CASSESTSGGSNEQFF,TGCGCCAGCAGTGAGTCGACTAGCGGGGGGAGTAATGAGCAGTTCTTC
TRBJ2-7,.,TRBV5-1,TRBD2,CASSPAGTRYKQYF,TGCGCCAGCAGCCCGGCCGGGACTAGATACAAGCAGTACTTC
TRBJ1-2,.,TRBV6-5,.,CASRRAGGAGYGYTF,TGTGCCAGCAGGCGCGCAGGTGGGGCTGGCTATGGCTACACCTTC
TRBJ2-2,.,TRBV5-1,.,CASSLGTAFSPGELFF,TGCGCCAGCAGCTTGGGAACAGCTTTTTCACCCGGGGAGCTGTTTTTT
TRBJ1-2,.,TRBV28,TRBD1,CASRTGQGRKDTF,TGTGCCAGCAGAACCGGACAGGGGCGGAAGGACACCTTC
TRBJ2-1,.,TRBV10-3,.,CAISVIEDNEQFF,TGTGCCATCAGTGTGATCGAGGACAATGAGCAGTTCTTC
TRBJ1-2,.,TRBV5-1,TRBD1,CASSLAVTGRNYGYTF,TGCGCCAGCAGCTTGGCCGTGACAGGGAGAAACTATGGCTACACCTTC
TRBJ2-3,.,TRBV4-3,.,CASSQDGGTDTQYF,TGCGCCAGCAGCCAAGATGGCGGTACAGATACGCAGTATTTT
TRBJ1-1,few,TRBV18,TRBD1,CASSGQGNTEAFF,TGTGCCAGCTCGGGACAGGGAAACACTGAAGCTTTCTTT
TRBJ2-5,once,TRBV18,.,CASSPGGGLTQYF,TGTGCCAGCTCACCAGGGGGGGGCCTGACCCAGTACTTC
TRBJ2-3,.,TRBV2,.,CASSEWVRSTDTQYF,TGTGCCAGCAGTGAATGGGTGAGGAGCACAGATACGCAGTATTTT
TRBJ1-2,.,TRBV18,.,CASSPAQLTNYGYTF,TGTGCCAGCTCACCAGCACAGCTCACTAACTATGGCTACACCTTC
TRBJ1-6,.,TRBV28,TRBD1,CASSAPGQGARSPLHF,TGTGCCAGCAGCGCCCCGGGACAGGGGGCACGTTCACCCCTCCACTTT
TRBJ2-3,.,TRBV27,.,CASSFRGTDTQYF,TGTGCCAGCAGTTTCCGGGGAACAGATACGCAGTATTTT
TRBJ2-2,.,TRBV27,.,CASSLRPGRGTGELFF,TGTGCCAGCAGTTTGCGACCTGGGCGTGGGACCGGGGAGCTGTTTTTT
TRBJ2-3,.,TRBV2,TRBD1,CASSDVRGRTDTQYF,TGTGCCAGCAGTGACGTCAGGGGGCGCACAGATACGCAGTATTTT
TRBJ1-1,once,TRBV30,.,CAWSQQGNTEAFF,TGTGCCTGGAGCCAACAGGGGAACACTGAAGCTTTCTTT
TRBJ2-5,.,TRBV5-1,TRBD2,CASSLGASGVQETQYF,TGCGCCAGCAGCTTGGGGGCTAGCGGGGTCCAAGAGACCCAGTACTTC
TRBJ2-4,.,TRBV19,TRBD1,CASSIDITGGFRDIQYF,TGTGCCAGTAGTATAGATATAACAGGGGGATTTCGGGACATTCAGTACTTC
TRBJ1-2,.,TRBV4-3,TRBD1,CASSQVPPRTGVNYGYTF,TGCGCCAGCAGCCAAGTTCCCCCTAGGACAGGGGTTAACTATGGCTACACCTTC
TRBJ2-2,.,TRBV10-2,.,CASELSGEAGELFF,TGCGCCAGCGAATTATCGGGGGAGGCCGGGGAGCTGTTTTTT
TRBJ2-1,few,TRBV10-1,TRBD2,CASSEPDPFSGNNEQFF,TGCGCCAGCAGTGAGCCGGATCCATTTAGCGGGAACAATGAGCAGTTCTTC
TRBJ1-5,.,TRBV11-2,.,CASSPRDIGNQPQHF,TGTGCCAGCAGCCCAAGGGACATCGGGAATCAGCCCCAGCATTTT
TRBJ2-1,.,TRBV5-1,TRBD2,CASSLGLAGVDEQFF,TGCGCCAGCAGCTTGGGGCTAGCGGGAGTCGATGAGCAGTTCTTC
TRBJ2-1,.,TRBV6-6,TRBD1,CASMLWDRGDNEQFF,TGTGCCAGCATGTTATGGGACAGGGGTGACAATGAGCAGTTCTTC
TRBJ1-2,.,TRBV4-2,.,CASRNTYGYTF,TGTGCCAGCAGAAACACGTATGGCTACACCTTC
TRBJ1-3,few,TRBV5-5,.,CASSQQQDLSGNTIYF,TGCGCCAGCAGCCAACAACAGGATCTCTCTGGAAACACCATATATTTT
TRBJ1-3,few,TRBV28,.,CASSLAGEGNTIYF,TGTGCCAGCAGTTTAGCGGGGGAGGGAAACACCATATATTTT
TRBJ2-3,.,TRBV5-1,TRBD1,CASSFGQGRTDTQYF,TGCGCCAGCAGCTTCGGACAGGGAAGGACAGATACGCAGTATTTT
TRBJ2-3,.,TRBV10-2,.,CATSDRTTDTQYF,TGCGCCACTTCGGACAGAACAACAGATACGCAGTATTTT
TRBJ2-3,few,TRBV6-4,TRBD2,CASSDSGGSTDTQYF,TGTGCCAGCAGTGACTCGGGAGGGAGCACAGATACGCAGTATTTT
TRBJ1-6,.,TRBV5-1,.,CASSEGDGMPSSPLHF,TGCGCCAGCAGCGAGGGGGACGGGATGCCCTCTTCACCCCTCCACTTT
TRBJ2-7,.,TRBV30,TRBD2,CAWRPSSGAPYEQYF,TGTGCCTGGAGGCCGTCTAGCGGGGCCCCCTACGAGCAGTACTTC
TRBJ1-2,.,TRBV2,.,CASSSGRTSYGYTF,TGTGCCAGCAGCTCGGGCAGGACTTCTTATGGCTACACCTTC
TRBJ2-7,.,TRBV6-6,TRBD1,CASSGRDRVNEQYF,TGTGCCAGCAGTGGGAGGGACAGGGTCAACGAGCAGTACTTC
TRBJ1-2,.,TRBV6-5,.,CASSPTNRDYGYTF,TGTGCCAGCAGCCCTACAAACAGGGACTATGGCTACACCTTC
TRBJ2-3,.,TRBV7-2,TRBD2,CASSLNSGGPTDTQYF,TGTGCCAGCAGCTTAAACAGCGGGGGGCCCACAGATACGCAGTATTTT
TRBJ2-5,.,TRBV9,TRBD2,CASSATSGALQETQYF,TGTGCCAGCAGCGCGACTAGCGGGGCCCTCCAAGAGACCCAGTACTTC
TRBJ2-5,.,TRBV6-6,TRBD1,CASSSQGALETQYF,TGTGCCAGCAGTTCCCAGGGGGCCCTAGAGACCCAGTACTTC
TRBJ1-2,.,TRBV19,TRBD1,CASRGTGIYGYTF,TGTGCCAGTAGAGGGACAGGGATCTATGGCTACACCTTC
TRBJ1-6,.,TRBV4-1,.,CASSHPGRGTPLHF,TGCGCCAGCAGCCACCCAGGTAGGGGAACACCCCTCCACTTT
TRBJ2-7,few,TRBV7-2,.,CASSPRDLTYEQYF,TGTGCCAGCAGCCCGCGGGACTTAACCTACGAGCAGTACTTC
TRBJ1-5,.,TRBV6-6,TRBD1,CAGGQGRGSNQPQHF,TGTGCCGGAGGACAGGGAAGGGGTAGCAATCAGCCCCAGCATTTT
TRBJ2-7,once,TRBV9,.,CASSPALRSYEQYF,TGTGCCAGCAGCCCCGCCCTCCGGAGCTACGAGCAGTACTTC
TRBJ2-3,once,TRBV5-5,TRBD2,CASSFGRGVGTQYF,TGTGCCAGCAGCTTCGGACGGGGGGTAGGTACGCAGTATTTT
TRBJ1-1,.,TRBV6-1,.,CASSSGYMAFF,TGTGCCAGCAGCTCAGGGTATATGGCTTTCTTT
TRBJ1-1,few,TRBV28,.,CASTGRVATEAFF,TGTGCCAGCACCGGCAGGGTGGCCACTGAAGCTTTCTTT
TRBJ2-5,.,TRBV5-4,.,CASSPARRIEETQYF,TGTGCCAGCAGCCCGGCTCGGAGAATTGAGGAGACCCAGTACTTC
TRBJ1-3,.,TRBV28,.,CASSLGGGYGNTIYF,TGTGCCAGCAGCCTGGGCGGGGGGTATGGAAACACCATATATTTT
TRBJ2-5,few,TRBV5-8,TRBD2,CASSRPGLAGGQEKAQYF,TGTGCCAGCAGCCGACCGGGACTAGCGGGGGGTCAAGAGAAGGCCCAGTACTTC
TRBJ2-2,.,TRBV4-2,TRBD1,CASSQKGQGAHPPTGELFF,TGTGCCAGCAGCCAAAAGGGACAGGGGGCCCATCCGCCCACCGGGGAGCTGTTTTTT
TRBJ1-1,once,TRBV11-2,.,CASSLATGMNTEAFF,TGTGCCAGCAGCTTAGCGACGGGGATGAACACTGAAGCTTTCTTT
TRBJ2-7,.,TRBV15,TRBD2,CATSRGTSGGGSYEQYF,TGTGCCACCAGCAGGGGAACTAGCGGGGGGGGTTCCTACGAGCAGTACTTC